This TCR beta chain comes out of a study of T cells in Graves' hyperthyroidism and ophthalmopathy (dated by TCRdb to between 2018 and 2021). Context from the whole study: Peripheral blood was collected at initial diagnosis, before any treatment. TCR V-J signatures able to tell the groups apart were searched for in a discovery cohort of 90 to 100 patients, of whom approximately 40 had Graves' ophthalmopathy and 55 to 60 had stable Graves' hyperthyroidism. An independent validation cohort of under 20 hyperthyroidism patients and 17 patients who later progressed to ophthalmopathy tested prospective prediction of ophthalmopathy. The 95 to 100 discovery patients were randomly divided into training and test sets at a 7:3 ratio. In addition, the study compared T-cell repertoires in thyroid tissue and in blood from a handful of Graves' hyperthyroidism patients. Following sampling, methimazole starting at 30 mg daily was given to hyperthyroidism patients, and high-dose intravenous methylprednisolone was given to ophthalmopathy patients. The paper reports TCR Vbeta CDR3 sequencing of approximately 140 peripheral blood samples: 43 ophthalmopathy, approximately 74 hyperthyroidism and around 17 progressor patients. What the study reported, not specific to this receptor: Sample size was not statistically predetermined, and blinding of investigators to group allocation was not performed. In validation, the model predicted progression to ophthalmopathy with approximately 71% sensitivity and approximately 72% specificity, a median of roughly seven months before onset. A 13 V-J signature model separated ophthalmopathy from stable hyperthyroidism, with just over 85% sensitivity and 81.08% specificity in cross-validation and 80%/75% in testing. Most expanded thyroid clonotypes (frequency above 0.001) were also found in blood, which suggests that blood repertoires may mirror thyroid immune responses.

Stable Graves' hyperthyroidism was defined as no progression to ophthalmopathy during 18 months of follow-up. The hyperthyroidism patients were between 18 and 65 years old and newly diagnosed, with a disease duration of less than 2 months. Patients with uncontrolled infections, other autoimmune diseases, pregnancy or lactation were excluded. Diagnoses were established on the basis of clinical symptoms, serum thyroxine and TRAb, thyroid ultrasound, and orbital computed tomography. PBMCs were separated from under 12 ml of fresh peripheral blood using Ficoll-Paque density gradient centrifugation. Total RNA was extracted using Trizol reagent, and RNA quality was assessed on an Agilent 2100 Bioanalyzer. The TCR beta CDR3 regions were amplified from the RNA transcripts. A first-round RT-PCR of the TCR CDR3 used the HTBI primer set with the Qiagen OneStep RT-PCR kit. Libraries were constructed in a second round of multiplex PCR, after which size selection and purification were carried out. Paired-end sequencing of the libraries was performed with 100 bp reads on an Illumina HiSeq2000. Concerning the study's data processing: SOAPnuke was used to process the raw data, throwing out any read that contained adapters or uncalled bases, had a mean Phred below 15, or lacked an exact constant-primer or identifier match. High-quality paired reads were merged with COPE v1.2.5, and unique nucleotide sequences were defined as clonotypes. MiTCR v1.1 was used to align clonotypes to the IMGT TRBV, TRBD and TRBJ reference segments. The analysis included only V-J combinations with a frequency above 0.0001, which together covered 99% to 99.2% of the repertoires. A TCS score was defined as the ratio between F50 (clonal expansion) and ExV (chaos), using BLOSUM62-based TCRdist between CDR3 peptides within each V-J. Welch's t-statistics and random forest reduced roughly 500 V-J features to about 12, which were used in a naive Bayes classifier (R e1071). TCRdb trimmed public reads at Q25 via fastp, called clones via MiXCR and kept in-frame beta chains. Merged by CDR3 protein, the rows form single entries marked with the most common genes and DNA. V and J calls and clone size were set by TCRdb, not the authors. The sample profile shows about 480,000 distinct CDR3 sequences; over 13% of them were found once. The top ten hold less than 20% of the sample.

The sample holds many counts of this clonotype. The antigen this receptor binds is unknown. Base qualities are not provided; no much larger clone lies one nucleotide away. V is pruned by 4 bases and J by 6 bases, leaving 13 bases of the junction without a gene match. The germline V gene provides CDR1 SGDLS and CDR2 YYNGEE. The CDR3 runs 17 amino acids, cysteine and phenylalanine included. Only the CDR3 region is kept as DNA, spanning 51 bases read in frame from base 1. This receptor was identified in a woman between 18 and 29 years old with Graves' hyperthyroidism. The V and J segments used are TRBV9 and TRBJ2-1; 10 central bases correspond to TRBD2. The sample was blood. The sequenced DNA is TGTGCCAGCAGCCCCCGCGGCCTAGCGGGAGAAGGCAATGAGCAGTTCTTC. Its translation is CASSPRGLAGEGNEQFF. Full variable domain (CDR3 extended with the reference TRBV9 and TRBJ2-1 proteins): DSGVTQTPKHLITATGQRVTLRCSPRSGDLSVYWYQQSLDQGLQFLIQYYNGEERAKGNILERFSAQQFPDLHSELNLSSLELGDSALYFCASSPRGLAGEGNEQFFGPGTRLTVL.